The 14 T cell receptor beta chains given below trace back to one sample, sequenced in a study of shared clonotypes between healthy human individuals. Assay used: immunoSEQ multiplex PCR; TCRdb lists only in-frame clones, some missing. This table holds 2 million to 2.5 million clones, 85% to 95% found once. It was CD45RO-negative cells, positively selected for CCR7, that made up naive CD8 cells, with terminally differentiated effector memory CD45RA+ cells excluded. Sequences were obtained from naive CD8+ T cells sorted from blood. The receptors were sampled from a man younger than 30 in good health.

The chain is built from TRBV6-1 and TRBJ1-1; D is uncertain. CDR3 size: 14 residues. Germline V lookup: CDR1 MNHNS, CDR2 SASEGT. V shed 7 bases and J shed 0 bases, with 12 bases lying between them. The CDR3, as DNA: TGTGCCAGCACCTCCTCAGACATGAACACTGAAGCTTTCTTT. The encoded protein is CASTSSDMNTEAFF.

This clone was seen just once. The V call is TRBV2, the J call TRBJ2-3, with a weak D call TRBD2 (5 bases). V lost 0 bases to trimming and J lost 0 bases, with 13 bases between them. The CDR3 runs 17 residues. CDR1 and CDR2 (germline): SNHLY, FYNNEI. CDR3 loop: CASSEALRAESTDTQYF. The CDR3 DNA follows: TGTGCCAGCAGTGAAGCACTGAGGGCGGAGAGCACAGATACGCAGTATTTT.

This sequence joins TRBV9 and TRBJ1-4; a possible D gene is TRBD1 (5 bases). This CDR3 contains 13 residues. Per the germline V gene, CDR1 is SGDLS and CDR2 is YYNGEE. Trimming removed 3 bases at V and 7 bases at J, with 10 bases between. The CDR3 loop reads CASSAEGSEKLFF. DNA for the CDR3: TGTGCCAGCAGCGCTGAGGGGAGTGAAAAACTGTTTTTT.

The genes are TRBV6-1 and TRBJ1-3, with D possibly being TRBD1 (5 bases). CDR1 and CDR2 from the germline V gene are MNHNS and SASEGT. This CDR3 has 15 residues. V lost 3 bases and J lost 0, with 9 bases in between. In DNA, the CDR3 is TGTGCCAGCAGTGAGGGGGATTTCTCTGGAAACACCATATATTTT. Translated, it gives CASSEGDFSGNTIYF.

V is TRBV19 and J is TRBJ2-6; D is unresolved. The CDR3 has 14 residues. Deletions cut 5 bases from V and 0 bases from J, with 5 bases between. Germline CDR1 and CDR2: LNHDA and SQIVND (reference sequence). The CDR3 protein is CASSWNSGANVLTF. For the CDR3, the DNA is TGTGCCAGTAGTTGGAACTCTGGGGCCAACGTCCTGACTTTC.

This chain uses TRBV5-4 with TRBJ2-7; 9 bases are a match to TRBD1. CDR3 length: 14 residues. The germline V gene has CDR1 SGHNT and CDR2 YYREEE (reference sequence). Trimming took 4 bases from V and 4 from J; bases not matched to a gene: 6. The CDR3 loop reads CASSQSTGGYEQYF. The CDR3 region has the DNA TGTGCCAGCAGCCAATCGACAGGGGGGTACGAGCAGTACTTC.

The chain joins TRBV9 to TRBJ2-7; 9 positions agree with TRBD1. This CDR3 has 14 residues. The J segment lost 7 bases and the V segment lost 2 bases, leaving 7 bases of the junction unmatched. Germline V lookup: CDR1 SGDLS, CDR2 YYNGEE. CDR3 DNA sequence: TGTGCCAGCAGCGTGGCCGGGACAGGGCAGGAGCAGTACTTC. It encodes CASSVAGTGQEQYF.

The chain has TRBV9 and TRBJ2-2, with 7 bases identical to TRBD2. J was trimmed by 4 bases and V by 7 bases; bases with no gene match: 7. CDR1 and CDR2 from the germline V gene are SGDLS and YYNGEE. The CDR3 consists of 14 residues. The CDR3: CASALADLTGELFF. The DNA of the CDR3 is TGTGCCAGCGCGCTAGCGGACCTCACCGGGGAGCTGTTTTTT.

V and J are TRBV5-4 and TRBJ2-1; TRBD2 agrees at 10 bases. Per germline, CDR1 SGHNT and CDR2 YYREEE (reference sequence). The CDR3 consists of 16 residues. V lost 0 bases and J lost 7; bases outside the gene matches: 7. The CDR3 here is CASSLVLAGDRNEQFF. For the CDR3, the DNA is TGTGCCAGCAGCTTGGTTCTAGCGGGAGATCGGAATGAGCAGTTCTTC.

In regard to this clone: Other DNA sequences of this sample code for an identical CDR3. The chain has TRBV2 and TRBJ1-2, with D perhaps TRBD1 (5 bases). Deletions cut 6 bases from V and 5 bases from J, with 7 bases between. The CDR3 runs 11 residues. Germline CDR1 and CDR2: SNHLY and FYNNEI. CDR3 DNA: TGTGCCAGCAGGGGGGTATATGGCTACACCTTC. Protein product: CASRGVYGYTF.

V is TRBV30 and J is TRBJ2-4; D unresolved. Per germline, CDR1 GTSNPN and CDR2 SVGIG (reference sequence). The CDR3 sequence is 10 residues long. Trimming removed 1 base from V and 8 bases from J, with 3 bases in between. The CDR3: CAWSGHIQYF. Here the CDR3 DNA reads TGTGCCTGGAGTGGGCACATTCAGTACTTC. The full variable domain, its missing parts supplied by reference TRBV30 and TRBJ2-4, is SQTIHQWPATLVQPVGSPLSLECTVEGTSNPNLYWYRQAAGRGLQLLFYSVGIGQISSEVPQNLSASRPQDRQFILSSKKLLLSDSGFYLCAWSGHIQYFGAGTRLSVL.

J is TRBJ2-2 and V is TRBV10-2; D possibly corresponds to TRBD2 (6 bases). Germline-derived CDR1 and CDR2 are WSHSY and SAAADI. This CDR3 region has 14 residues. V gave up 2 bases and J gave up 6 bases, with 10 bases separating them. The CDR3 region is CASSELEGPGELFF. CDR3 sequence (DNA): TGCGCCAGCAGTGAGCTGGAGGGTCCCGGGGAGCTGTTTTTT.

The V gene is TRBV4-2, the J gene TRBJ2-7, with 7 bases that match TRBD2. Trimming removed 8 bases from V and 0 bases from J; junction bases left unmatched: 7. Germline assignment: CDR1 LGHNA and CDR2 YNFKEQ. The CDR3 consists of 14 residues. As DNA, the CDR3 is TGTGCCAGCGGGGGGGACTCCCACTCCTACGAGCAGTACTTC. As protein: CASGGDSHSYEQYF.

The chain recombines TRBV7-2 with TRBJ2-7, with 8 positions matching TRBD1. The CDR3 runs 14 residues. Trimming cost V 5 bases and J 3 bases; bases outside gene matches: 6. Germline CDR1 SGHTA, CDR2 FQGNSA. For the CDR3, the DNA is TGTGCCAGCAGCATGACAGGGGCCCACTACGAGCAGTACTTC. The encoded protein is CASSMTGAHYEQYF.